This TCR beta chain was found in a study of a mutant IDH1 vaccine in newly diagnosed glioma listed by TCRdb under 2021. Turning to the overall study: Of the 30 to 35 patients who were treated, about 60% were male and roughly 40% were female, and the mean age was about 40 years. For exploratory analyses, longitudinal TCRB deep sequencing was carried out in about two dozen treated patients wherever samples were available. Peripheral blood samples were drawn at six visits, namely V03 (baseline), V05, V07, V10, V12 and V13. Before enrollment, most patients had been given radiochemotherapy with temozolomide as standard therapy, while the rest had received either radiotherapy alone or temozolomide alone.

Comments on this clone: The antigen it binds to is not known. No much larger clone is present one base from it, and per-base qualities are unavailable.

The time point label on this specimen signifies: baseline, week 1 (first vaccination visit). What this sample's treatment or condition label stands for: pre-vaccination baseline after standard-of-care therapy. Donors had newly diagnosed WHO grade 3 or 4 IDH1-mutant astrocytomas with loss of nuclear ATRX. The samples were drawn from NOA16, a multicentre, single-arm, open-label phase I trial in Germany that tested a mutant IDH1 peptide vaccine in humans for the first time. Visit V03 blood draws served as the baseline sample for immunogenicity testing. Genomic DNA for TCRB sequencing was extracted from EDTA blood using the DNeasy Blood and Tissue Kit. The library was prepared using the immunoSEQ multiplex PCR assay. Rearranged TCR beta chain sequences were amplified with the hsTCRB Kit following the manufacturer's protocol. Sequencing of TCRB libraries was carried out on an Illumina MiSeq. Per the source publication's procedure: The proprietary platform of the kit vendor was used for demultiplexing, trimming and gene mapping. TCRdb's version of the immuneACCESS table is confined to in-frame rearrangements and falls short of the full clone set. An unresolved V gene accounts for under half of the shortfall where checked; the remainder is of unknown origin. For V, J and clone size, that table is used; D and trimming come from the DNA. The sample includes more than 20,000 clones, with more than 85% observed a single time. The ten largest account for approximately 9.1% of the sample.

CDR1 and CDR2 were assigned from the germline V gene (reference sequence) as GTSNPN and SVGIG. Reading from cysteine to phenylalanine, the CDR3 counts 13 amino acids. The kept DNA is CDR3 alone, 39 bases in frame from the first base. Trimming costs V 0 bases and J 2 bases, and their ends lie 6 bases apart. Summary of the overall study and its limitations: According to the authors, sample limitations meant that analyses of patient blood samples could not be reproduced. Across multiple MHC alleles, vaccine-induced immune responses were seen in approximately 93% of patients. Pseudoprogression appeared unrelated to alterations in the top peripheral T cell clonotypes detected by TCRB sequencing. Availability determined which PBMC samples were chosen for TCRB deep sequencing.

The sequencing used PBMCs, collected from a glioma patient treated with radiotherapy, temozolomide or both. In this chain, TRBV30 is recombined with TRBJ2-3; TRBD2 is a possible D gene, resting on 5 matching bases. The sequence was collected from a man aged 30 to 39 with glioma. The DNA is TGTGCCTGGAGTGTAGGACTCACAGATACGCAGTATTTT. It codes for CAWSVGLTDTQYF.